One and the same sample provided the 2 T cell receptor beta chains below, sequenced in a study of vaccination and CD4 T cells after COVID-19. These receptors have no known antigen. Treatment: approximately 9-day PBMC culture with coronavirus spike peptide pools or control peptides (ViraFEST assay). The assay that was used to sequence DNA from cultured CD4+ T cells was the Oncomine TCR Beta short-read assay. TCRdb used MiXCR to reprocess the PCR reads, holding one entry per CDR3 protein. In the table there are around 8,600 distinct CDR3 sequences, about 50% of which are singletons. The sequenced material came from CD4+ T cells from blood, cultured in vitro. The receptors derive from a human donor who had recovered from COVID-19.

The chain employs TRBV7-2 and TRBJ1-1; maybe TRBD1 (6 bases). This CDR3 contains 15 residues. Between the trimmed V and J ends, which lost 2 bases and 0 bases, there was a span of 10 bases. Germline values: CDR1 SGHTA, CDR2 FQGNSA. CDR3 region: CASSLKGDMNTEAFF. As DNA, the CDR3 is TGTGCCAGCAGCTTAAAGGGGGATATGAACACTGAAGCTTTCTTT.

The V call is TRBV20-1, the J call TRBJ2-7, with D tentatively TRBD1 (6 bases). The CDR3 length is 13 residues. Trimming took 1 base from V and 6 from J, leaving 13 bases between them. Germline values: CDR1 DFQATT, CDR2 SNEGSKA (reference sequence). CDR3 in DNA: TGCAGTGCTAGAGGCTCCAGGGGCTTCGAGCAGTACTTC. It yields the protein CSARGSRGFEQYF.